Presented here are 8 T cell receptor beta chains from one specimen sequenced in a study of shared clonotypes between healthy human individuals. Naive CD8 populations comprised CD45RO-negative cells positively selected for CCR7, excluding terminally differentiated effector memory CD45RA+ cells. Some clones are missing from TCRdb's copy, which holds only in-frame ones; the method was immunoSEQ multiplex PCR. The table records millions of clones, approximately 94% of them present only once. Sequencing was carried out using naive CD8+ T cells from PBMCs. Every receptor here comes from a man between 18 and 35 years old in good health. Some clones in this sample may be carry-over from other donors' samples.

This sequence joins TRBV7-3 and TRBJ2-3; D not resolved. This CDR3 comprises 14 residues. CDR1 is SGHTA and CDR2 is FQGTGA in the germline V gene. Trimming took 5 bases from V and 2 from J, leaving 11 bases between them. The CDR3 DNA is TGTGCCAGCAGCCCCCGCGCAGACACAGATACGCAGTATTTT. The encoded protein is CASSPRADTDTQYF.

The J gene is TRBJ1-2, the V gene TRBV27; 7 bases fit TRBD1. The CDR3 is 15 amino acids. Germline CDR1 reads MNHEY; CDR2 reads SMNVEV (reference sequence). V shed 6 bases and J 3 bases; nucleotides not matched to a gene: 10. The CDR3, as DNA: TGTGCCAGCAGCCCTTATCGAGGGGGCTACTATGGCTACACCTTC. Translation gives CASSPYRGGYYGYTF.

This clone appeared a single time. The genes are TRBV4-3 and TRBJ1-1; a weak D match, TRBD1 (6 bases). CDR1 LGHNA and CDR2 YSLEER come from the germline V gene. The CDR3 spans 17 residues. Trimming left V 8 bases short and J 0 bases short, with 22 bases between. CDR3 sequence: CASPRGQMTPMNTEAFF. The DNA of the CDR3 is TGCGCCAGCCCCAGGGGCCAAATGACACCCATGAACACTGAAGCTTTCTTT.

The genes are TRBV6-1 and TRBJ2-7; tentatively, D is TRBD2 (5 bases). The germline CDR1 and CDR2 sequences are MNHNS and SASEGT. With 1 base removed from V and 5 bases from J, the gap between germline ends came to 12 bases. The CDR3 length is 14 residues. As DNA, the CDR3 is TGTGCCAGCAGTGAAGGGACTGGAGCTGACGAGCAGTACTTC. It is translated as CASSEGTGADEQYF.

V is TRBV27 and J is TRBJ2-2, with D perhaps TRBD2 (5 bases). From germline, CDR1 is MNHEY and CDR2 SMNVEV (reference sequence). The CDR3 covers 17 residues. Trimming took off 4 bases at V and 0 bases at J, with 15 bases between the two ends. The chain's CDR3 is CASSSSRAGANTGELFF. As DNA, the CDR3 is TGTGCCAGCAGTTCTTCCCGTGCGGGCGCGAACACCGGGGAGCTGTTTTTT.

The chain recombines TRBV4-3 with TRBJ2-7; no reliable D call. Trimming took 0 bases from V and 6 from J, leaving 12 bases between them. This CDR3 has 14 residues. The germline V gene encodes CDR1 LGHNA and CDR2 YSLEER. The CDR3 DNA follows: TGCGCCAGCAGCCAAGATCTGTCAGTAGGCGAGCAGTACTTC. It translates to CASSQDLSVGEQYF.

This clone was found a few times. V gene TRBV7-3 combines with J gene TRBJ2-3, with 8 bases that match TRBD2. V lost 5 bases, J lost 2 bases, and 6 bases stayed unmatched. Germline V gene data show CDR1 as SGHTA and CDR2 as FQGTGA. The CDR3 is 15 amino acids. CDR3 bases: TGTGCCAGCAGCCGACTAGCGCTCTCCACAGATACGCAGTATTTT. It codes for CASSRLALSTDTQYF.

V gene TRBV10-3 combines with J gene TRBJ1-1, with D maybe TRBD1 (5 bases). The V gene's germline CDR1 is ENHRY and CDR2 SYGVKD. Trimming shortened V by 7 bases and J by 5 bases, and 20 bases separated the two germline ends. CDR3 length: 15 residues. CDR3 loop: CAINDDTWKGTEAFF. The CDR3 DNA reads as TGTGCCATCAATGACGACACCTGGAAGGGGACTGAAGCTTTCTTT.